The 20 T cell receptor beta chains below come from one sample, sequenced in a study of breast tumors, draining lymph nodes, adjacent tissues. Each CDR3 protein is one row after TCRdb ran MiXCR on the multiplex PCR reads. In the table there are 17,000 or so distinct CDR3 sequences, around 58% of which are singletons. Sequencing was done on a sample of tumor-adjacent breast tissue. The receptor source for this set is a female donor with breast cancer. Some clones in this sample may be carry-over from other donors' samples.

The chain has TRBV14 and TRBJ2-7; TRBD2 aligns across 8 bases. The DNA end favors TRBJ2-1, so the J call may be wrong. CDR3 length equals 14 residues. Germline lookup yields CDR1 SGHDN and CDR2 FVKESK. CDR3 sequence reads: CASSQAGGNNEQFF. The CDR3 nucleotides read TGTGCCAGCAGCCAAGCGGGAGGGAATAACGAGCAGTTCTTC.

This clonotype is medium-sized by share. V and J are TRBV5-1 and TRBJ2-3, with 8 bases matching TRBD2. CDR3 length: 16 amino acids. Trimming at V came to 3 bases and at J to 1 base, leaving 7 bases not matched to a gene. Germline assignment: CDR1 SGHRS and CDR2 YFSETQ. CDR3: CASSSGLARGTDTQYF. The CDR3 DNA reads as TGCGCCAGCAGCTCCGGACTAGCCCGGGGCACAGATACGCAGTATTTT.

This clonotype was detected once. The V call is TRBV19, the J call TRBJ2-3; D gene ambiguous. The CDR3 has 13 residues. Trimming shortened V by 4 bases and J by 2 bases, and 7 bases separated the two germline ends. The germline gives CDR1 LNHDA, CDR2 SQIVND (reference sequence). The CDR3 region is CASSNAFTDTQYF. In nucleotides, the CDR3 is TGTGCCAGTAGTAACGCTTTCACAGATACGCAGTATTTT.

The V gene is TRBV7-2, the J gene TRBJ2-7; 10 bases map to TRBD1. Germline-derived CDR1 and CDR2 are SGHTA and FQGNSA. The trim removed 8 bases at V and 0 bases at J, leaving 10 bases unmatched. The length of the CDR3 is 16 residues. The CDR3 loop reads CASLGGTGEHSYEQYF. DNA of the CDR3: TGTGCCAGCCTGGGGGGGACAGGGGAACACTCCTACGAGCAGTACTTC.

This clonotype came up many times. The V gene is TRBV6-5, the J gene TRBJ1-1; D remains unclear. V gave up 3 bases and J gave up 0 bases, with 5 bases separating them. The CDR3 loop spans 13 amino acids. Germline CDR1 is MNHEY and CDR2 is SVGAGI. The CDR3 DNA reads TGTGCCAGCAGTTATTTGGTGAACACTGAAGCTTTCTTT. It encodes CASSYLVNTEAFF.

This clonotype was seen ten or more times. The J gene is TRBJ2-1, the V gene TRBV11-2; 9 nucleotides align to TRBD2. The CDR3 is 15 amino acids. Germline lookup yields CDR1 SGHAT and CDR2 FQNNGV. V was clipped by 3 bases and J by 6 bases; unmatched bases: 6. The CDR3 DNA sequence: TGTGCCAGCAGCTTCGGCGGGGGGGGGCTCAATGAGCAGTTCTTC. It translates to CASSFGGGGLNEQFF.

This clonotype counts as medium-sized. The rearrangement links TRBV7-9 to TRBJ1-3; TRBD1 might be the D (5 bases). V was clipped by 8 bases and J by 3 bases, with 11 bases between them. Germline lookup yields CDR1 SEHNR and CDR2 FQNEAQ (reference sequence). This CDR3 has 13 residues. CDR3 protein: CASPEGLGNTIYF. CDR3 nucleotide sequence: TGTGCCAGCCCCGAGGGACTTGGAAACACCATATATTTT.

The CDR3 DNA sequence: TGCAGTGCTAGAGCCTTGCGGGGGGGCTCGAATGAGCAGTTCTTC. Protein product: CSARALRGGSNEQFF. The chain recombines TRBV20-1 with TRBJ2-1; 9 bases match TRBD2. CDR1 and CDR2 from the germline V gene are DFQATT and SNEGSKA (reference sequence). This CDR3 is 15 amino acids long. V shed 1 base, J shed 7 bases, and the junction held 8 bases outside the gene matches.

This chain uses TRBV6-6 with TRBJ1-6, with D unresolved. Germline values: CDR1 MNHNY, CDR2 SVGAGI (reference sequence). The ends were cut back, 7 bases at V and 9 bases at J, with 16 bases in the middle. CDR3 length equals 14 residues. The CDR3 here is CASTNLGPTSPLHF. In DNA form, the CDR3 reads TGTGCCAGCACAAATCTAGGACCAACTTCACCCCTCCACTTT.

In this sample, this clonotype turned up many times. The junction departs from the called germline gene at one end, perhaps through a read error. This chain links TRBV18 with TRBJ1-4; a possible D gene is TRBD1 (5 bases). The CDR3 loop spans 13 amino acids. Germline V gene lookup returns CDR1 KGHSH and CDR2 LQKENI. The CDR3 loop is CASPPGINEKLFF. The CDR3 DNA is TGTGCCAGCCCACCAGGGATAAATGAAAAACTGTTTTTT.

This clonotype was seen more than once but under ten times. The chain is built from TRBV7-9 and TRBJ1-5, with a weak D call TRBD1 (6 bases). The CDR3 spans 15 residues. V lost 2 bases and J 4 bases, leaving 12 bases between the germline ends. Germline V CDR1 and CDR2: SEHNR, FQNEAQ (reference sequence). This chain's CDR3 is CASSLSQGKNQPQHF. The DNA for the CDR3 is TGTGCCAGCAGCTTATCCCAGGGGAAAAATCAGCCCCAGCATTTT. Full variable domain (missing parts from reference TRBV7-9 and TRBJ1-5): DTGVSQNPRHKITKRGQNVTFRCDPISEHNRLYWYRQTLGQGPEFLTYFQNEAQLEKSRLLSDRFSAERPKGSFSTLEIQRTEQGDSAMYLCASSLSQGKNQPQHFGDGTRLSIL.

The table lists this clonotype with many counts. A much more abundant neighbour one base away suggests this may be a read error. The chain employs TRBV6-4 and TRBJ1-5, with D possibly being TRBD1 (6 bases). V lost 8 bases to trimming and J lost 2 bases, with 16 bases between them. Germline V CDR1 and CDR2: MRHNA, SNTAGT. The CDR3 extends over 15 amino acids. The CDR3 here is CASPLRGAGNQPQHF. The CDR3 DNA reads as TGTGCCAGCCCCCTCAGGGGAGCTGGCAATCAGCCCCAGCATTTT.

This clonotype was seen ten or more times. The CDR3 here is CASSPRGTGANVLTF. In DNA form, the CDR3 reads TGTGCCAGCTCACCCCGGGGCACTGGGGCCAACGTCCTGACTTTC. The rearrangement uses TRBV18 and TRBJ2-6, with D perhaps TRBD1 or TRBD2 (5 bases each). This CDR3 region has 15 residues. The V end was cut by 3 bases, the J end by 2 bases, with 8 bases between. The germline gives CDR1 KGHSH, CDR2 LQKENI.

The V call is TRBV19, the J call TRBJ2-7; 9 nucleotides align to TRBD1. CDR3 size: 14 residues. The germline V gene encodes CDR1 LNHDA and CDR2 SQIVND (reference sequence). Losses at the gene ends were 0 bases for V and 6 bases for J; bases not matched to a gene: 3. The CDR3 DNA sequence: TGTGCCAGTAGTATAGAGGGGACAGGGAGCGAGCAGTACTTC. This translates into CASSIEGTGSEQYF.

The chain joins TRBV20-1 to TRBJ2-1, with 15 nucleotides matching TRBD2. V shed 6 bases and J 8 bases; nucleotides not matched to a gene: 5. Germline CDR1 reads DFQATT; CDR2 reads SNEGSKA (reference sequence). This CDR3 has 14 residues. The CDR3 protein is CSARTSGRGDEQFF. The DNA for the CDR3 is TGCAGTGCCCGGACTAGCGGGAGGGGGGATGAGCAGTTCTTC.

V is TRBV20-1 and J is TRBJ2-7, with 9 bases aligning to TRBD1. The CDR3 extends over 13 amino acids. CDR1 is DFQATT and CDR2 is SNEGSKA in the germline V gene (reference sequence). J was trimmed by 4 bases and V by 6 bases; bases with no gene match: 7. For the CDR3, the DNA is TGCAGTGCCGCGGGACAGGGAGGATACGAGCAGTACTTC. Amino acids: CSAAGQGGYEQYF.

The DNA for the CDR3 is TGTGCCAGCAGCCCAGGGACAGGGAACCCCAATCAGCCCCAGCATTTT. The encoded protein is CASSPGTGNPNQPQHF. The rearrangement links TRBV5-5 to TRBJ1-5; 9 bases are a match to TRBD1. V lost 4 bases and J lost 3; bases outside the gene matches: 8. The germline gives CDR1 SGHKS, CDR2 YYEKEE (reference sequence). This CDR3 is built from 16 residues.

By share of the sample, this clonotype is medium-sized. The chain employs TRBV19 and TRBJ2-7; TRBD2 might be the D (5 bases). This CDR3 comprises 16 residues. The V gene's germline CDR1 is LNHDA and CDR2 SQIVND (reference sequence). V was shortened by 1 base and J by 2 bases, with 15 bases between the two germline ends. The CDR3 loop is CASSIVLMTTTYEQYF. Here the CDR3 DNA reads TGTGCCAGTAGTATAGTTCTAATGACTACAACCTACGAGCAGTACTTC.

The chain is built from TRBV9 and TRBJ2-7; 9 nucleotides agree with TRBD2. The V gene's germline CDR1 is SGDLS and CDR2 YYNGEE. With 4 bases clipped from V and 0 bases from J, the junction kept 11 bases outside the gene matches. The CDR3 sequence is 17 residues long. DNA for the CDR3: TGTGCCAGCAGCAAGGCGGGGGGGCAAAGGAGCTCCTACGAGCAGTACGTC. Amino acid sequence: CASSKAGGQRSSYEQYV.

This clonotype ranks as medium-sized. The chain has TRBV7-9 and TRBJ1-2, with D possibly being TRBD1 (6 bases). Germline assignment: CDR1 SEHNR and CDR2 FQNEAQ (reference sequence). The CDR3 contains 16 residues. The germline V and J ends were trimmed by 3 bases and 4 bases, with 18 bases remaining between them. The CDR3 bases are TGTGCCAGCAGCTTGGCGTGGGGGGGGCTAATCTATGGCTACACCTTC. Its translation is CASSLAWGGLIYGYTF.